Given below is one TCR beta chain in context. Its antigen is not known. All donors were healthy HIV-negative adults lacking recent acute infections or vaccinations. This sample stems from a study of shared clonotypes between healthy human individuals. Study outcomes and limitations: Few donors restricted represented genetic and exposure-history diversity.

For unsorted PBMC, 300 ng DNA per replicate equaled roughly 28,000 T cell genomes. Original handling: As immunoSEQ supplied junction-only sequences (without quality scores), filtering differed. Here immunoSEQ multiplex PCR was the method, and the copy in TCRdb shows in-frame clones only, minus some. Clone size and V and J calls were adopted from that table, with D and trimming inferred from the DNA. In the table there are under 600,000 clones, about three quarters of which are singletons. This clonotype was obtained from a woman in her thirties or forties in good health. Some clones in this sample may be carry-over from other donors' samples. The sample comprised PBMCs.

The CDR3 reads CASSPGPQGGVEAFF. CDR3 bases: TGTGCCAGCAGTCCCGGGCCCCAGGGGGGTGTTGAAGCTTTCTTT. V usage is TRBV5-6 and J usage is TRBJ1-1; 7 bases line up with TRBD1. Germline V gene sequence: CDR1 SGHDT, CDR2 YYEEEE. This CDR3 region has 15 residues. J was trimmed by 7 bases and V by 5 bases; bases with no gene match: 14.